The 22 T cell receptor beta chains in this list originate from one sample, sequenced in a study of CD8+CD57+ T cells in acquired aplastic anemia. Previously, flow cytometry had revealed CD8+CD57+ cell expansion in the patients chosen for sequencing. Genomic DNA templated the TCR beta VDJ and CDR3 profiling. MiXCR, applied by TCRdb to the reads, yields one record per CDR3 protein. The top ten hold roughly 1.3% of the sample, which has 300,000 or so distinct CDR3 sequences, 50% to 65% seen once. Sample: sorted CD4+, CD8+, or CD8+CD57+ T cells (not recorded which) from PBMCs. Receptors originate from a human donor with aplastic anemia.

This clonotype was detected once. V usage is TRBV5-1 and J usage is TRBJ2-5; 12 bases align to TRBD2. CDR3 size: 15 residues. Trimming cost V 4 bases and J 4 bases; bases outside gene matches: 5. Germline V CDR1 and CDR2: SGHRS, YFSETQ. The CDR3 loop is CASSLELAGGETQYF. The CDR3 DNA sequence: TGCGCCAGCAGCCTGGAACTAGCGGGAGGAGAGACCCAGTACTTC. The full variable domain, its missing parts supplied by reference TRBV5-1 and TRBJ2-5, is KAGVTQTPRYLIKTRGQQVTLSCSPISGHRSVSWYQQTPGQGLQFLFEYFSETQRNKGNFPGRFSGRQFSNSRSEMNVSTLELGDSALYLCASSLELAGGETQYFGPGTRLLVL.

V gene TRBV7-6 combines with J gene TRBJ2-7; tentatively, D is TRBD1 or TRBD2 (6 bases each). Germline-derived CDR1 and CDR2 are SGHVS and FNYEAQ. The V end was cut by 5 bases, the J end by 4 bases, with 21 bases between. The CDR3 has 16 residues. DNA of the CDR3: TGTGCCAGCAGCGACGCGACAGGACTAAGGATGTACGAGCAGTACTTC. Its protein product is CASSDATGLRMYEQYF.

V gene TRBV12-3 or TRBV12-4 combines with J gene TRBJ2-7, with D perhaps given as TRBD1 or TRBD2 (5 bases each). V lost 7 bases and J 5 bases, leaving 24 bases between the germline ends. This CDR3 comprises 16 residues. CDR3 in amino acids: CASIPSGLRGMHEQYF. The CDR3 bases are TGTGCCAGCATCCCATCGGGCCTGAGGGGCATGCACGAGCAGTACTTC.

The sample holds many counts of this clonotype. The DNA for the CDR3 is TGTGCCAGCAGCCCTCGACAGGGCACTGGAAACACCATATATTTT. Translating gives CASSPRQGTGNTIYF. V is TRBV5-6 and J is TRBJ1-3; 7 bases align to TRBD1. CDR3 length equals 15 residues. CDR1 SGHDT and CDR2 YYEEEE come from the germline V gene. After removal of 4 bases from V and 2 bases from J, the junction contained 6 bases not matched to a gene.

The chain is built from TRBV2 and TRBJ2-3, with D uncertain. The CDR3 contains 15 residues. Germline CDR1 is SNHLY and CDR2 is FYNNEI. Trimming shortened V by 6 bases and J by 0 bases, and 13 bases separated the two germline ends. The CDR3 spells CASSLVSTSTDTQYF. CDR3 DNA sequence: TGTGCCAGCAGCTTGGTGTCAACCAGCACAGATACGCAGTATTTT.

This clonotype was detected once. The chain joins TRBV10-1 to TRBJ2-7; maybe TRBD1 (5 bases). CDR1 and CDR2 (germline): WNHNN, SYGVQD (reference sequence). Trimming pared 7 bases from V and 3 bases from J, leaving 19 bases between. The CDR3 sequence is 15 residues long. CDR3 DNA sequence: TGCGCCAGCACGAGACAGAGCATAACAGACTACGAGCAGTACTTC. This codes for CASTRQSITDYEQYF.

Many counts were recorded for this clonotype. The rearrangement links TRBV3-1 to TRBJ2-3; TRBD1 aligns across 9 bases. The CDR3 has 14 residues. After removal of 0 bases from V and 6 bases from J, the junction contained 1 base not matched to a gene. Germline assignment: CDR1 LGHDT and CDR2 YNNKEL (reference sequence). The CDR3 loop is CASSQEGTGDTQYF. In nucleotides, the CDR3 is TGTGCCAGCAGCCAAGAGGGGACAGGGGATACGCAGTATTTT.

Comment on this clonotype: At one boundary the junction diverges from the germline segment, which might be a read error. The V and J genes are TRBV7-9 and TRBJ1-1, with 12 bases that match TRBD1. The CDR3 extends over 15 amino acids. Germline-derived CDR1 and CDR2 are SEHNR and FQNEAQ (reference sequence). CDR3 loop: CASSLDGTGGTEVFF. DNA of the CDR3: TGTGCCAGCAGTTTGGACGGGACAGGGGGCACTGAAGTTTTCTTT.

This clonotype has more than one count but fewer than ten. The rearrangement joins TRBV7-8 to TRBJ1-1; unclear D gene. The CDR3 spans 13 residues. V was trimmed by 5 bases and J by 6 bases, leaving 13 bases between them. From germline, CDR1 is SGHVS and CDR2 FQNEAQ. The CDR3, as DNA: TGTGCCAGCAGCCCCTCGGCAAAGGCTGAAGCTTTCTTT. It specifies CASSPSAKAEAFF.

CDR3 DNA: TGTGCCAGCAGTCTGGTAAAGGGCTACGAGCAGTACTTC. This gives the protein CASSLVKGYEQYF. V gene TRBV6-6 combines with J gene TRBJ2-7; D gene ambiguous. The CDR3 has 13 amino acids. From germline, CDR1 is MNHNY and CDR2 SVGAGI (reference sequence). V lost 5 bases and J lost 3, with 11 bases in between.

In DNA form, the CDR3 reads TGTGCCAGCAGGACACAAAGCTCACCCCTCCACTTT. Translated: CASRTQSSPLHF. The gene calls are TRBV6-5 and TRBJ1-6, with D unresolved. Trimming left V 6 bases short and J 10 bases short, with 10 bases between. The CDR3 covers 12 residues. Germline V gene data show CDR1 as MNHEY and CDR2 as SVGAGI.

This clonotype was picked up one time. The chain combines TRBV20-1 with TRBJ1-1, with TRBD1 matching 12 bases. J was trimmed by 5 bases and V by 5 bases; bases with no gene match: 12. CDR1 is DFQATT and CDR2 is SNEGSKA in the germline V gene (reference sequence). There are 16 residues in the CDR3. The chain's CDR3 is CSAHPGTGGRGTEAFF. The CDR3, as DNA: TGCAGTGCTCACCCCGGGACAGGGGGCCGAGGGACTGAAGCTTTCTTT.

The chain combines TRBV9 with TRBJ2-6, with a weak D call TRBD2 (6 bases). V was cut by 4 bases and J by 0 bases, with 17 bases left in between. The CDR3 is 18 residues long. Germline CDR1 is SGDLS and CDR2 is YYNGEE. This CDR3 reads CASSPSGTPISGANVLTF. In DNA, the CDR3 is TGTGCCAGCAGCCCCTCCGGGACTCCTATCTCTGGGGCCAACGTCCTGACTTTC.

This chain joins TRBV9 and TRBJ2-1; 12 bases agree with TRBD2. Trimming cost V 5 bases and J 5 bases; bases outside gene matches: 11. Germline V lookup: CDR1 SGDLS, CDR2 YYNGEE. CDR3 length: 17 residues. CDR3 protein: CASSTTRLAGDNNEQFF. CDR3 coding DNA: TGTGCCAGCAGTACCACCAGACTAGCGGGGGACAACAATGAGCAGTTCTTC.

This chain connects TRBV20-1 to TRBJ2-7; no clear D gene. This CDR3 has 12 residues. CDR1 is DFQATT and CDR2 is SNEGSKA in the germline V gene (reference sequence). V was pared by 1 base and J by 5 bases, with 9 bases between. DNA of the CDR3: TGCAGTGCTAGAGCGGCCACGGACGAGCAGTACTTC. Its protein product is CSARAATDEQYF.

The rearrangement uses TRBV20-1 and TRBJ1-4, with a possible D match to TRBD1 (6 bases). V was shortened by 3 bases and J by 4 bases, with 15 bases between the two germline ends. Per the germline V gene, CDR1 is DFQATT and CDR2 is SNEGSKA (reference sequence). The CDR3 runs 15 residues. This CDR3 is CSASGLQGINEKLFF. CDR3 in DNA: TGCAGTGCTAGTGGCCTCCAGGGGATTAATGAAAAACTGTTTTTT.

The rearrangement uses TRBV19 and TRBJ2-2; a possible D gene is TRBD1 (5 bases). The germline gives CDR1 LNHDA, CDR2 SQIVND (reference sequence). The CDR3 sequence is 13 residues long. Trimming stripped 8 bases from V and 4 bases from J, with 11 bases between. The CDR3 DNA is TGTGCCAGTGAGCAGGGCTCCACCGGGGAGCTGTTTTTT. Its protein product is CASEQGSTGELFF.

J is TRBJ2-7 and V is TRBV2; a weak D match, TRBD1 (6 bases). The CDR3 length is 12 residues. V lost 6 bases and J lost 10, with 16 bases in between. Germline V lookup: CDR1 SNHLY, CDR2 FYNNEI. The CDR3 here is CASRGQRTDQYF. In DNA, the CDR3 is TGTGCCAGCAGAGGACAGAGAACCGATCAGTACTTC.

This clonotype was observed many times. This rearrangement joins TRBV4-1 to TRBJ2-2; unclear D gene. CDR3 length equals 16 residues. Germline CDR1 and CDR2: MGHRA and YSYEKL. V dropped 1 base and J dropped 0 bases, with 9 bases sitting between them. The CDR3 protein is CASSQGYRANTGELFF. The CDR3 coding sequence is TGCGCCAGCAGCCAAGGGTATCGAGCGAACACCGGGGAGCTGTTTTTT.

The gene calls are TRBV24-1 and TRBJ2-3; no reliable D call. The CDR3 runs to 13 residues. The germline V and J ends were trimmed by 1 base and 5 bases, with 6 bases remaining between them. CDR1 is KGHDR, CDR2 SFDVKD, per germline. The CDR3 loop reads CATSDFGEDTQYF. CDR3 in DNA: TGTGCCACCAGTGATTTTGGCGAAGATACGCAGTATTTT.

This clonotype was detected once. This chain joins TRBV24-1 and TRBJ1-5; D is ambiguous. Trimming left V 4 bases short and J 3 bases short, with 9 bases between. The CDR3 runs 14 residues. The V gene's germline CDR1 is KGHDR and CDR2 SFDVKD. The CDR3 DNA is TGTGCCACCAGTGAGGGTGGGAACAATCAGCCCCAGCATTTT. Translated, it gives CATSEGGNNQPQHF.

The chain employs TRBV7-4 and TRBJ2-2; 9 bases line up with TRBD1. Germline CDR1 is SGHVT and CDR2 is SQSDAQ. V lost 0 bases, J lost 4 bases, and 3 bases stayed unmatched. The CDR3 contains 16 residues. The CDR3 region is CASSLAQGASTGELFF. CDR3 DNA: TGTGCCAGCAGCTTAGCACAGGGGGCGAGCACCGGGGAGCTGTTTTTT. The variable domain in full, completed from reference TRBV7-4 and TRBJ2-2, reads GAGVSQSPRYKVAKRGRDVALRCDSISGHVTLYWYRQTLGQGSEVLTYSQSDAQRDKSGRPSGRFSAERPERSVSTLKIQRTEQGDSAVYLCASSLAQGASTGELFFGEGSRLTVL.